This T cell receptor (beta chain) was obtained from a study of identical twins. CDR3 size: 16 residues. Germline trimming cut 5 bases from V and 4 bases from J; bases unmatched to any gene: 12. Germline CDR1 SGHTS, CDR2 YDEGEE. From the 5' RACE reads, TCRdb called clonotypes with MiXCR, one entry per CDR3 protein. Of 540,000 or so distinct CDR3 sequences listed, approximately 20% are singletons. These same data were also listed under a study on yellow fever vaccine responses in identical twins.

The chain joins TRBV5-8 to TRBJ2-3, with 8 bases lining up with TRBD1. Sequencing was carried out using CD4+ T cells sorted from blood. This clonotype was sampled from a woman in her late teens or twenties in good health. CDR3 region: CASSAYTGGRADTQYF. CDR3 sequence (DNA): TGTGCCAGCAGTGCGTATACAGGGGGTCGCGCAGATACGCAGTATTTT. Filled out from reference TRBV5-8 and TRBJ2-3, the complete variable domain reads EAGVTQSPTHLIKTRGQQATLRCSPISGHTSVYWYQQALGLGLQFLLWYDEGEERNRGNFPPRFSGRQFPNYSSELNVNALELEDSALYLCASSAYTGGRADTQYFGPGTRLTVL.